This T cell receptor beta chain was identified in a study of early T cells in non-severe SARS-CoV-2 infection. The overall study: Sequenced material consisted of bulk RNA (from unsorted whole blood), and chains were unpaired.

Individual cDNA molecules each received unique molecular identifiers attached to them. TCRdb itself ran the 5' RACE reads through MiXCR, one entry per CDR3 protein. The table shows 45,000 to 55,000 distinct CDR3 sequences, with around 6.5% occurring only once. CDR1 is LNHDA and CDR2 is SQIVND in the germline V gene (reference sequence). The CDR3 extends over 14 amino acids. Trimming left V 5 bases short and J 7 bases short, with 15 bases between. The study, taken as a whole, reports: VDJdb matches were skewed toward anti-spike CD8 T cell responses.

This clonotype has a handful of counts. Antigen specificity is unknown. The source material was whole blood, sampled at baseline. The TCR was taken from an adult who was a healthcare worker with PCR-confirmed SARS-CoV-2 infection or an uninfected control (not recorded which). The rearrangement joins TRBV19 to TRBJ1-5; D is ambiguous. The CDR3 is CASSLRQGIQPQHF. The CDR3 DNA reads as TGTGCCAGTAGTCTTAGACAAGGGATACAGCCCCAGCATTTT.